This TCR beta chain was profiled in a study of blood T cell repertoires in COVID-19 (TCRdb year 2020). In the study overall: The collaborator samples originated in the United States, Italy and Spain and spanned the acute and convalescent phases of COVID-19. The prospective study material was composed of cDNA or gDNA derived from T cells, B-cell-depleted T cells, or PBMCs. Subjects who had been exposed to COVID-19, were actively infected with it, or had recovered from it provided the deeply sampled blood TCRbeta repertoires that made up the dataset. The repertoires were released in a freely available public database meant as a resource for research on the immune response to SARS-CoV-2. The samples were drawn from two sources: the first 160 participants of the ongoing ImmuneRACE study, and some 1,300 subjects contributed by 6 global collaborators. Nearly every sample came with metadata listing a de-identified subject ID, COVID-19 status, age in years and sex. Where available, HLA class I and class II types were taken from metadata supplied by the sample provider and were not determined by assay-based typing.

The paper's findings and limits, for the study overall: The amount of clinical and demographic metadata varied by source and participant and was provided uncurated.

Of note for this clone: There is no known antigen for this receptor. No much larger clone exists at a distance of one base, and base qualities are not known.

Sequences SGHTA (CDR1) and FQGNSA (CDR2) are obtained from the germline V gene. V is reduced by 2 bases and J by 0 bases, leaving a spacing of 11 bases between them. From the cysteine up to the phenylalanine, the CDR3 has a length of 15 residues. Of the read, only the CDR3 DNA is kept; its 45 bases are in frame from base 1. Enrolling through a virtual design, the prospective study's participants ranged in age from roughly 18 to 100 years and lived across about two dozen United States geographic areas. Cohort assignment in the prospective study relied on participant-reported clinical history from a screening survey and a study questionnaire. Recovered participants in ImmuneRACE Cohort 3 were defined by two consecutive negative NP/OP PCR tests, clearance by a healthcare professional, or resolution of symptoms. In the prospective study, whole blood, serum and a nasopharyngeal or oropharyngeal swab were collected from each participant by mobile phlebotomists. Over an approximately 2-month period, participants in the prospective study had the option of providing additional blood draws and questionnaires. Blood samples from the prospective study were shipped frozen or at room temperature prior to DNA extraction.

The immunoSEQ Assay, a bias-controlled multiplex PCR, was used to amplify TCRbeta CDR3 regions from genomic DNA. As for how the authors treated the data: The number of nucleated cells in each sample was estimated by amplification of reference gene primers within the assay. To quantify the absolute abundance of each unique TCRbeta CDR3 rearrangement, sequence reads were collapsed and filtered. For each sample, productive Simpson clonality was calculated by taking the square root of Simpson's diversity index across productive rearrangements. The table comes from immuneACCESS by way of TCRdb, which keeps in-frame sequences with V and J called. Part of the clones is missing from these tables; in studies checked, under half for an unresolved V gene and the rest for unknown reasons. That table gives V, J and clone size, and the DNA gave D and trimming. The sample table lists around 300,000 clones, about 89% of them with a count of one. The ten largest clonotypes hold about 1.7% of the sample.

The receptor's source is a woman in her thirties or forties who had recovered from COVID-19. Sample: PBMCs or T cells enriched from blood (not recorded which). This chain is built from TRBV7-2 and TRBJ2-7; matching of 5 bases hints at TRBD1 as the D gene. The nucleotide sequence is TGTGCCAGCAGCTTACGGACATCTGCCTCCTACGAGCAGTACTTC. Translated, this is CASSLRTSASYEQYF. The CDR3 plus the reference TRBV7-2 and TRBJ2-7 genes for the other parts give the full variable domain: GAGVSQSPSNKVTEKGKDVELRCDPISGHTALYWYRQSLGQGLEFLIYFQGNSAPDKSGLPSDRFSAERTGGSVSTLTIQRTQQEDSAVYLCASSLRTSASYEQYFGPGTRLTVT.